This is a list of T cell receptor beta chains from one sample in a study of blood T cells in healthy people across ages. TCRdb fed the 5' RACE reads into MiXCR, producing one record per CDR3 protein. The top ten clones hold around 11% of a sample with 1.6 million or so distinct CDR3 sequences, almost 35% of them seen once. The sequenced sample was blood. These receptors were collected from a woman in her twenties or thirties in good health. CDR3s include the opening cysteine and the closing phenylalanine or tryptophan. The order of the fields is CDR3 length, D gene, J gene, clone size, V gene, CDR3 protein, CDR3 DNA. A D gene is named only where the DNA matches it firmly. Rows give clone size only sometimes, using once, few, many, or a class for an expanded clone.

15 | TRBD2 | TRBJ2-7 | NA | TRBV5-1 | CASSLVTSGSYEQYF | TGCGCCAGCAGCTTGGTAACTAGCGGGAGCTACGAGCAGTACTTC
13 | TRBD2 | TRBJ2-1 | NA | TRBV20-1 | CSATSGIYNEQFF | TGCAGTGCTACTAGCGGGATATACAATGAGCAGTTCTTC
15 | NA | TRBJ1-1 | NA | TRBV10-3 | CAISEEPGVVAEAFF | TGTGCCATCAGTGAAGAACCGGGGGTGGTCGCTGAAGCTTTCTTT
16 | TRBD2 | TRBJ2-7 | NA | TRBV18 | CASSPRLAGSDHEQYF | TGTGCCAGCTCACCAAGGCTAGCGGGGAGCGACCACGAGCAGTACTTC
14 | NA | TRBJ2-1 | many | TRBV11-2 | CASSLGRGGNEQFF | TGTGCCAGCAGCTTAGGCAGGGGTGGCAATGAGCAGTTCTTC
14 | NA | TRBJ2-7 | NA | TRBV5-8 | CASSLGQRAYEQYF | TGTGCCAGCAGCTTGGGACAGCGAGCCTACGAGCAGTACTTC
15 | NA | TRBJ1-2 | NA | TRBV20-1 | CSADTAAGSRYGYTF | TGCAGTGCCGATACGGCGGCAGGTTCCCGCTATGGCTACACCTTC
16 | TRBD1 | TRBJ1-2 | few | TRBV30 | CAWSRGQGKANYGYTF | TGTGCCTGGAGCCGAGGACAGGGGAAAGCTAACTATGGCTACACCTTC
12 | NA | TRBJ1-1 | few | TRBV6-2/TRBV6-3 | CASNEPNTEAFF | TGTGCCAGCAACGAACCGAACACTGAAGCTTTCTTT
13 | NA | TRBJ2-1 | NA | TRBV4-1 | CASSRQRETEQFF | TGCGCCAGCAGCCGCCAACGGGAGACTGAGCAGTTCTTC
12 | TRBD1 | TRBJ2-5 | NA | TRBV29-1 | CSGDRGQETRYF | TGCAGCGGTGACAGGGGGCAGGAGACCCGGTACTTC
14 | TRBD1 | TRBJ2-7 | many | TRBV7-2 | CASSPDRGTYEQYF | TGTGCCAGCAGCCCCGACAGGGGGACCTACGAGCAGTACTTC
14 | NA | TRBJ2-3 | few | TRBV5-1 | CASSFPEVTDTQYF | TGCGCCAGCAGCTTTCCCGAGGTCACAGATACGCAGTATTTT
15 | NA | TRBJ1-2 | few | TRBV7-2 | CASSGTPGFVEGYTF | TGTGCCAGCAGCGGGACCCCCGGTTTCGTGGAGGGCTACACCTTC
16 | NA | TRBJ2-7 | NA | TRBV7-9 | CASSLSNTGLSDEQYF | TGTGCCAGCAGCTTATCGAACACAGGGTTAAGTGACGAGCAGTACTTC
14 | NA | TRBJ2-7 | many | TRBV29-1 | CSAVRDRDIEQQYF | TGCAGCGCAGTCCGGGACCGCGATATCGAGCAGCAGTACTTC
14 | NA | TRBJ2-1 | NA | TRBV27 | CASSLRTPHNEQFF | TGTGCCAGCAGTTTACGGACACCCCACAATGAGCAGTTCTTC
13 | NA | TRBJ1-2 | many | TRBV29-1 | CSVLTGAKGGYTF | TGCAGCGTTCTTACCGGGGCTAAGGGTGGCTACACCTTC
14 | NA | TRBJ1-1 | NA | TRBV30 | CAWSVGLIDTEAFF | TGTGCCTGGAGTGTTGGGTTAATAGACACTGAAGCTTTCTTT
14 | NA | TRBJ2-5 | many | TRBV9 | CASSVNWGQETQYF | TGTGCCAGCAGCGTAAACTGGGGGCAAGAGACCCAGTACTTC
16 | TRBD2 | TRBJ2-5 | few | TRBV28 | CASSPQLAKYQETQYF | TGTGCCAGCAGTCCTCAACTAGCGAAGTACCAAGAGACCCAGTACTTC
13 | NA | TRBJ1-1 | few | TRBV7-9 | CASSPGKGAEAFF | TGTGCCAGCAGCCCAGGGAAGGGAGCTGAAGCTTTCTTT
12 | NA | TRBJ2-7 | NA | TRBV30 | CAWSASTNEQYF | TGTGCCTGGAGTGCAAGCACAAACGAGCAGTACTTC
15 | NA | TRBJ1-2 | NA | TRBV4-1 | CASSQDSHLNYGYTF | TGCGCCAGCAGCCAAGACTCACACCTTAACTATGGCTACACCTTC
15 | TRBD2 | TRBJ2-3 | NA | TRBV29-1 | CSAVAGARLTDTQYF | TGCAGCGCCGTAGCGGGAGCGAGGTTGACAGATACGCAGTATTTT
15 | TRBD2 | TRBJ2-5 | once | TRBV7-3 | CVSSLTRGGRETQYF | TGTGTCAGCAGCTTAACGCGCGGGGGGCGGGAGACCCAGTACTTC
15 | TRBD2 | TRBJ2-5 | few | TRBV28 | CASSFASGRGETQYF | TGTGCCAGCAGTTTCGCAAGCGGGAGGGGAGAGACCCAGTACTTC
14 | TRBD2 | TRBJ2-3 | few | TRBV4-1 | CASSQDPGRGTQYF | TGCGCCAGCAGCCAAGATCCCGGGAGGGGTACGCAGTATTTT
14 | TRBD1 | TRBJ2-1 | few | TRBV12-3/TRBV12-4 | CASSSRGQVNEQFF | TGTGCCAGCAGTTCCCGGGGACAGGTCAATGAGCAGTTCTTC
14 | NA | TRBJ2-3 | NA | TRBV7-3 | CASAETGSTDTQYF | TGTGCCAGCGCCGAAACAGGGAGCACAGATACGCAGTATTTT
15 | TRBD1 | TRBJ1-2 | few | TRBV6-4 | CASSLTGGMSDGYTF | TGTGCCAGCAGCTTGACAGGGGGTATGAGTGATGGCTACACCTTC
17 | NA | TRBJ2-3 | few | TRBV6-2/TRBV6-3 | CASSFRSWTAGTDTQYF | TGTGCCAGCAGCTTCCGTAGTTGGACAGCGGGGACAGATACGCAGTATTTT
13 | TRBD1 | TRBJ2-1 | NA | TRBV20-1 | CRADRGSYNEQFF | TGCAGGGCTGACAGGGGATCTTACAATGAGCAGTTCTTC